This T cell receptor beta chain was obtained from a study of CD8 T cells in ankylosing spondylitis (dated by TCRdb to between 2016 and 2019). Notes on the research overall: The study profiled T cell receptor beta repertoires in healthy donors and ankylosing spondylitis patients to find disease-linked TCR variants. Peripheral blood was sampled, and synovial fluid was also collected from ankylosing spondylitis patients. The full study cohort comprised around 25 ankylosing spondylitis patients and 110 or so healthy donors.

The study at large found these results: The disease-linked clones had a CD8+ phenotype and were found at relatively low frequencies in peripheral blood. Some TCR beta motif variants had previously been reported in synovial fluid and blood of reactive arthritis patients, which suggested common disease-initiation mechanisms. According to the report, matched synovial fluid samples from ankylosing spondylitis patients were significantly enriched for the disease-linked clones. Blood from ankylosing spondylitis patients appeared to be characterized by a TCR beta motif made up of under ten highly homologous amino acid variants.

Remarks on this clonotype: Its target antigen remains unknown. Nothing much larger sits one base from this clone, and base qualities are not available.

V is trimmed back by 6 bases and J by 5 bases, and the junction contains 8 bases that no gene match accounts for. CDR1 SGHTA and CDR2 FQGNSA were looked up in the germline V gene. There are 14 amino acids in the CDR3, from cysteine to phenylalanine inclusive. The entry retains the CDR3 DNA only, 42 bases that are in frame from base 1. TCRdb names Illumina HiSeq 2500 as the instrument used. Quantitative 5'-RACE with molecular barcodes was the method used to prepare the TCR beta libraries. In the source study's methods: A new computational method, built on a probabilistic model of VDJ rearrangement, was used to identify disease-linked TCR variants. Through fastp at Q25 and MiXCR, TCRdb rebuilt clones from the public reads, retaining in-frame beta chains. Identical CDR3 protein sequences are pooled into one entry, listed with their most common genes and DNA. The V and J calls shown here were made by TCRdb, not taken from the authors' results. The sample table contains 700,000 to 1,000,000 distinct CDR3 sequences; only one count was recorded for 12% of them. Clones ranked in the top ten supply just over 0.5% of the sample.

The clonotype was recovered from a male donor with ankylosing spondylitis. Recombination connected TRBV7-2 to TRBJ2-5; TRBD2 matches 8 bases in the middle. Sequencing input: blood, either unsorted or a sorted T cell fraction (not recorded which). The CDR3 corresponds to CASRAREGRETQYF. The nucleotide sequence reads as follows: TGTGCCAGCAGGGCCCGGGAGGGCAGGGAGACCCAGTACTTC.